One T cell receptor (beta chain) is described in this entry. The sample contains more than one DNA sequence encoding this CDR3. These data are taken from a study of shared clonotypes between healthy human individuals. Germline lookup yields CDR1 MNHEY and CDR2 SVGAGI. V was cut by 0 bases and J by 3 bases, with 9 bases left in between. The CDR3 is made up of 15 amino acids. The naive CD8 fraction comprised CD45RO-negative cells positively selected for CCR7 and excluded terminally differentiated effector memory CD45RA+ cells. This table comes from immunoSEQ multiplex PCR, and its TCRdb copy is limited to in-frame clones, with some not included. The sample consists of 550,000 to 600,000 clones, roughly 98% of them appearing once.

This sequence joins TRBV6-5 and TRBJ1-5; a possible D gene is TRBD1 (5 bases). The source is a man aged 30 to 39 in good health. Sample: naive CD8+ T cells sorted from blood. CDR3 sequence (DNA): TGTGCCAGCAGTTACTCAGGGGATTCCAATCAGCCCCAGCATTTT. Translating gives CASSYSGDSNQPQHF.